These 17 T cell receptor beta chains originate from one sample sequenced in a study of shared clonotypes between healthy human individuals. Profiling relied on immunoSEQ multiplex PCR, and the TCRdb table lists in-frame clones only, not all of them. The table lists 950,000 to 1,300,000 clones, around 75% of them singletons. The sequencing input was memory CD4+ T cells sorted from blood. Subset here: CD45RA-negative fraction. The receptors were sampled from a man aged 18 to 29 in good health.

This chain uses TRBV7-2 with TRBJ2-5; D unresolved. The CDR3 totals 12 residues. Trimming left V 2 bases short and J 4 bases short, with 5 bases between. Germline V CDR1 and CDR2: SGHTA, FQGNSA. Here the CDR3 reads CASSLLPETQYF. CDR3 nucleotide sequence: TGTGCCAGCAGCTTACTCCCAGAGACCCAGTACTTC. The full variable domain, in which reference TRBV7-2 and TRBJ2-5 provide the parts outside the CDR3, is GAGVSQSPSNKVTEKGKDVELRCDPISGHTALYWYRQSLGQGLEFLIYFQGNSAPDKSGLPSDRFSAERTGGSVSTLTIQRTQQEDSAVYLCASSLLPETQYFGPGTRLLVL.

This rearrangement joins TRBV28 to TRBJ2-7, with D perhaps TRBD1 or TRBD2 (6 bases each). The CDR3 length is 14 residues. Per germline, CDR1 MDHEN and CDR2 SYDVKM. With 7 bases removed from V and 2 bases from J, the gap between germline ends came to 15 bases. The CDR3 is CASTLEGGTYEQYF. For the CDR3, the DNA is TGTGCCAGCACCCTAGAGGGGGGCACCTACGAGCAGTACTTC.

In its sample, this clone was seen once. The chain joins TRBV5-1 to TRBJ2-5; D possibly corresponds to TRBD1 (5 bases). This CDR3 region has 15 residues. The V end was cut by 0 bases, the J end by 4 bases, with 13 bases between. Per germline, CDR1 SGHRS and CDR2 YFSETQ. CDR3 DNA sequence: TGCGCCAGCAGCTTGGAGGATGGGGCAATAGAGACCCAGTACTTC. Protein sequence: CASSLEDGAIETQYF.

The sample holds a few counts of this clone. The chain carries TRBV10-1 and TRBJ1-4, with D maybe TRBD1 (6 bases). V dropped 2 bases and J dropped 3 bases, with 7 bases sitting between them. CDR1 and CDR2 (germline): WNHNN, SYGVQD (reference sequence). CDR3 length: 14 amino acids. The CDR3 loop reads CASSEAGANEKLFF. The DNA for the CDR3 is TGCGCCAGCAGTGAGGCAGGGGCTAATGAAAAACTGTTTTTT.

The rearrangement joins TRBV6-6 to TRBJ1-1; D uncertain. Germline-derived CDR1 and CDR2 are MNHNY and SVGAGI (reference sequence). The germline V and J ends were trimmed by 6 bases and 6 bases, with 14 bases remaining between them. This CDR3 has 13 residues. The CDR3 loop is CASSWAVRAEAFF. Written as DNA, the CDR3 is TGTGCCAGCAGCTGGGCCGTGAGGGCTGAAGCTTTCTTT.

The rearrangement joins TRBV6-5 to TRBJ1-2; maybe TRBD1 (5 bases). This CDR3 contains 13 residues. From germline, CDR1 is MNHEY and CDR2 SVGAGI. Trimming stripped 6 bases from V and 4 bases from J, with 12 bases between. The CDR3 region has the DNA TGTGCCAGCAGGAGGGACGGCCCCTATGGCTACACCTTC. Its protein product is CASRRDGPYGYTF.

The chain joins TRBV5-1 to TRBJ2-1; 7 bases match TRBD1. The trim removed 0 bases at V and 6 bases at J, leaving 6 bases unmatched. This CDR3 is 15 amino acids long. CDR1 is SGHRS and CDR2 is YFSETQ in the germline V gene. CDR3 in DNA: TGCGCCAGCAGCTTGGCGACAGGGAGCGGCAATGAGCAGTTCTTC. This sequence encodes CASSLATGSGNEQFF.

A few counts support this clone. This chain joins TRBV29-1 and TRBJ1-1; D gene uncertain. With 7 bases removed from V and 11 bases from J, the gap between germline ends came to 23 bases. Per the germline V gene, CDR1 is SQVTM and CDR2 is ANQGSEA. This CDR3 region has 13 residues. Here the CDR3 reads CSALSGVAVGAFF. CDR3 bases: TGCAGCGCCCTTAGTGGGGTAGCAGTTGGGGCTTTCTTT. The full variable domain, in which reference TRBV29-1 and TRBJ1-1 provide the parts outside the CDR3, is SAVISQKPSRDICQRGTSLTIQCQVDSQVTMMFWYRQQPGQSLTLIATANQGSEATYESGFVIDKFPISRPNLTFSTLTVSNMSPEDSSIYLCSALSGVAVGAFFGQGTRLTVV.

Here the CDR3 DNA reads TGTGCCAGCAGCCCCTCCATGCGGGGGGCCGGGGAGCTGTTTTTT. Translation: CASSPSMRGAGELFF. The chain links TRBV7-3 to TRBJ2-2; TRBD2 aligns across 8 bases. Germline V CDR1 and CDR2: SGHTA, FQGTGA. The junction had 8 bases not matched to a gene; V was cut back by 5 bases and J by 6 bases. The CDR3 consists of 15 residues.

CDR3 loop: CASSEFREGEAFF. CDR3 nucleotides: TGTGCCAGCAGTGAGTTCAGGGAGGGTGAAGCTTTCTTT. The rearrangement joins TRBV2 to TRBJ1-1, with a possible D match to TRBD1 (5 bases). Germline V lookup: CDR1 SNHLY, CDR2 FYNNEI. V was cut by 3 bases and J by 7 bases, with 12 bases left in between. The CDR3 covers 13 residues.

The CDR3 DNA reads TGTGCCAGCAGTGCCGGGACAGGGAATCGAGATACGCAGTATTTT. It encodes CASSAGTGNRDTQYF. The chain joins TRBV2 to TRBJ2-3; TRBD1 agrees at 9 bases. This CDR3 contains 15 residues. The ends lost 4 bases at V and 5 bases at J; junction bases unmatched: 7. Germline V CDR1 and CDR2: SNHLY, FYNNEI.

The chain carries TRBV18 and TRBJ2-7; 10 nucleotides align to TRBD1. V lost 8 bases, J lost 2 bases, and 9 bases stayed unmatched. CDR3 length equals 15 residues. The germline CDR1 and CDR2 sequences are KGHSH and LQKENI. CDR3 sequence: CASPPAGTGAYEQYF. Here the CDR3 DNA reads TGTGCCAGCCCCCCCGCCGGGACAGGGGCCTACGAGCAGTACTTC.

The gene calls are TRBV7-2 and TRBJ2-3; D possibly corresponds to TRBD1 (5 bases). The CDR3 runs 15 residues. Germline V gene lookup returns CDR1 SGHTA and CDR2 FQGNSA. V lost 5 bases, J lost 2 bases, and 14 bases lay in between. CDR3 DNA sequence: TGTGCCAGCAGCCCCCAAGGGGTCTTCACAGATACGCAGTATTTT. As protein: CASSPQGVFTDTQYF. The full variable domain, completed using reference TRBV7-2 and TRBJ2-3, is GAGVSQSPSNKVTEKGKDVELRCDPISGHTALYWYRQSLGQGLEFLIYFQGNSAPDKSGLPSDRFSAERTGGSVSTLTIQRTQQEDSAVYLCASSPQGVFTDTQYFGPGTRLTVL.

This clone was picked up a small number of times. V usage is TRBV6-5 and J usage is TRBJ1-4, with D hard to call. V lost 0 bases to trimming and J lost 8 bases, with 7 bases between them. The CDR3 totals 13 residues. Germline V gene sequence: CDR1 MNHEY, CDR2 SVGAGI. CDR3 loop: CASSYSDAEKLFF. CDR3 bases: TGTGCCAGCAGTTACTCTGACGCAGAAAAACTGTTTTTT.

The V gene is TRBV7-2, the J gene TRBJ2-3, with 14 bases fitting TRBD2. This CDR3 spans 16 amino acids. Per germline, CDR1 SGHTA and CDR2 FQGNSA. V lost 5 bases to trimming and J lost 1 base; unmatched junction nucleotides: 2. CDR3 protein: CASSAGLAGGTDTQYF. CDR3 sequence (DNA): TGTGCCAGCAGCGCGGGACTAGCGGGGGGCACAGATACGCAGTATTTT.

As DNA, the CDR3 is TGTGCCAGCAGCTTGGACAGGAGGGCTCAAGAGACCCAGTACTTC. It codes for CASSLDRRAQETQYF. J is TRBJ2-5 and V is TRBV7-2; a possible D gene is TRBD1 (7 bases). The CDR3 runs 15 residues. V lost 3 bases and J 2 bases, leaving 13 bases between the germline ends. Looked up from germline, CDR1 is SGHTA and CDR2 is FQGNSA.

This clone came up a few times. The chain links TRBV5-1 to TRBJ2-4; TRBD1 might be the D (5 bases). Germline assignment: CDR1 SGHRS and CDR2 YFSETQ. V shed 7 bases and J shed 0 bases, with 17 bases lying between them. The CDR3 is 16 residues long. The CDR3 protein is CASQLGHYLAKNIQYF. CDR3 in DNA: TGCGCCAGCCAGCTCGGACACTACCTAGCCAAAAACATTCAGTACTTC.